The 27 T cell receptor beta chains below were found in one sample sequenced in a study of T cell repertoires in cytomegalovirus infection. TCRdb independently ran MiXCR on the reads; one entry per CDR3 protein. The sample comprises 90,000 to 120,000 distinct CDR3 sequences, roughly a quarter of which are singletons, and roughly two fifths rests with the top ten. The sequenced sample was CD8+ T cells from PBMCs. The receptors here all came from a human donor in good health (CMV status not recorded). Some clones in this sample may be carry-over from other donors' samples.

For this clonotype: The conserved final phenylalanine or tryptophan is absent from the CDR3, which likely points to a read error. It is unclear where the CDR3 begins or ends on the DNA, so no DNA is shown, and the CDR3 is as TCRdb lists it. The chain carries TRBV28 and TRBJ2-1; the table calls TRBD2, which could not be checked here. From germline, CDR1 is MDHEN and CDR2 SYDVKM. The CDR3 length is 8 residues, termini included. This CDR3 is CASLGPPS.

This chain joins TRBV12-5 and TRBJ2-7; D tentatively reads TRBD1 or TRBD2 (5 bases each). Trimming shortened V by 7 bases and J by 2 bases, and 15 bases separated the two germline ends. Germline V lookup: CDR1 LGHNT, CDR2 FRNRAP. The CDR3 covers 14 residues. The CDR3 DNA follows: TGTGCTAGTGCCCCACGGGACCAACCCTACGAGCAGTACTTC. Translated, it gives CASAPRDQPYEQYF.

This chain connects TRBV7-9 to TRBJ1-1; D unclear. Germline V gene data show CDR1 as SEHNR and CDR2 as FQNEAQ (reference sequence). V was shortened by 3 bases and J by 1 base, with 9 bases between the two germline ends. This CDR3 comprises 14 residues. CDR3 sequence: CASSFDTRNTEAFF. The CDR3 coding sequence is TGTGCCAGCAGCTTCGATACGAGGAACACTGAAGCTTTCTTT.

The chain joins TRBV4-3 to TRBJ1-5, with D tentatively TRBD1 (5 bases). The V end was cut by 4 bases, the J end by 2 bases, with 12 bases between. The germline V gene encodes CDR1 LGHNA and CDR2 YSLEER. This CDR3 is 15 amino acids long. CDR3 coding DNA: TGCGCCAGCAGCCTACAGAGGGGCGGCAATCAGCCCCAGCATTTT. Its translation: CASSLQRGGNQPQHF.

This CDR3 reads CAISEFGTDTQYF. As DNA, the CDR3 is TGTGCCATCAGTGAGTTCGGCACAGATACGCAGTATTTT. The chain is built from TRBV10-3 and TRBJ2-3; unclear D gene. Trimming removed 1 base from V and 1 base from J, with 3 bases in between. The CDR3 extends over 13 amino acids. CDR1 and CDR2 (germline): ENHRY, SYGVKD.

This clonotype showed up just a few times. The chain joins TRBV28 to TRBJ2-3; TRBD2 agrees at 10 bases. J was trimmed by 6 bases and V by 6 bases; bases with no gene match: 6. The germline CDR1 and CDR2 sequences are MDHEN and SYDVKM. The CDR3 runs to 14 residues. Written as DNA, the CDR3 is TGTGCCAGCAGCATACTAGCGGGGAGGGATACGCAGTATTTT. This sequence encodes CASSILAGRDTQYF.

A note on this clonotype: A read error may explain this, as a much larger clone is one base away. The J gene is TRBJ2-7, the V gene TRBV7-3; weak D call: TRBD2 (5 bases). Trimming pared 2 bases from V and 3 bases from J, leaving 14 bases between. The CDR3 contains 15 residues. Germline CDR1 and CDR2: SGHTA and FQGTGA. The CDR3 DNA reads TGTGCCAGCAGCTTAGAGGGAGTGGGGAACTACGAGCAGTACTTC. This codes for CASSLEGVGNYEQYF.

There are many counts of this clonotype. The chain recombines TRBV7-2 with TRBJ2-1, with D unresolved. The germline V gene has CDR1 SGHTA and CDR2 FQGNSA. Trimming pared 4 bases from V and 1 base from J, leaving 5 bases between. This CDR3 spans 13 amino acids. The CDR3 region is CASSSLSYNEQFF. CDR3 nucleotides: TGTGCCAGCAGCTCCCTTTCCTACAATGAGCAGTTCTTC.

This clonotype was detected a few times. V usage is TRBV5-1 and J usage is TRBJ2-1; maybe TRBD2 (5 bases). The germline V and J ends were trimmed by 4 bases and 5 bases, with 19 bases remaining between them. CDR3 size: 16 residues. The germline V gene has CDR1 SGHRS and CDR2 YFSETQ. The CDR3 DNA reads as TGCGCCAGCAGCGCCTTGACACCCGGGAAGAACAATGAGCAGTTCTTC. Translated, it gives CASSALTPGKNNEQFF.

In the case of this clonotype: A read error may account for a junction end that differs from germline. The chain joins TRBV28 to TRBJ2-5, with D perhaps TRBD2 (6 bases). This CDR3 region has 11 residues. CDR1 is MDHEN, CDR2 SYDVKM, per germline. The DNA of the CDR3 is TGTGCCACCGGGGGTCAAGAGACCCAGTGCTTC. Translation gives CATGGQETQCF.

Points on this clonotype: A much larger clone differs by one base, so this may be a read error. The CDR3 DNA sequence: TGTGTCAGCAGCTCAATACAACCTATGAACACTGAAGCTTTCTTT. Amino acid sequence: CVSSSIQPMNTEAFF. The chain joins TRBV7-4 to TRBJ1-1; D not certain. The CDR3 loop spans 15 amino acids. Per the germline V gene, CDR1 is SGHVT and CDR2 is SQSDAQ.

The rearrangement joins TRBV27 to TRBJ2-3, with D possibly called TRBD1 or TRBD2 (6 bases each). Trimming removed 1 base from V and 6 bases from J, with 17 bases in between. The CDR3 is 16 amino acids. Per the germline V gene, CDR1 is MNHEY and CDR2 is SMNVEV (reference sequence). The DNA for the CDR3 is TGTGCCAGCAGTTTATACTGGGGGGCGCTCAGGGATACGCAGTATTTT. It translates to CASSLYWGALRDTQYF.

This clonotype was counted many times. The CDR3 nucleotides read TGTGCCAGTCGGACGGGCCCTGGGGCCGGGGAGCTGTTTTTT. It specifies CASRTGPGAGELFF. The chain is built from TRBV7-3 and TRBJ2-2; D is uncertain. V dropped 9 bases and J dropped 6 bases, with 17 bases sitting between them. Germline assignment: CDR1 SGHTA and CDR2 FQGTGA. CDR3 length: 14 residues.

This clonotype was seen ten or more times. J is TRBJ2-7 and V is TRBV7-2, with 14 bases identical to TRBD2. The length of the CDR3 is 19 residues. V lost 6 bases to trimming and J lost 0 bases; unmatched junction nucleotides: 13. CDR1 and CDR2 from the germline V gene are SGHTA and FQGNSA. CDR3: CASSFGLAGGRSASYEQYF. DNA of the CDR3: TGTGCCAGCAGTTTTGGACTAGCGGGAGGCCGATCGGCCTCCTACGAGCAGTACTTC.

V usage is TRBV12-3 or TRBV12-4 and J usage is TRBJ2-3, with D perhaps TRBD2 (6 bases). This CDR3 region has 12 residues. Trimming removed 8 bases at V and 6 bases at J, with 12 bases between. CDR3 protein: CASSRDVDTQYF. The CDR3 region has the DNA TGTGCCAGCTCGCGGGACGTGGATACGCAGTATTTT.

This clonotype was detected only a few times. The chain employs TRBV28 and TRBJ1-1; D is perhaps TRBD1 (5 bases). In germline, CDR1 is MDHEN, CDR2 SYDVKM. The germline V and J ends were trimmed by 3 bases and 3 bases, with 17 bases remaining between them. The CDR3 is 16 residues long. CDR3 in DNA: TGTGCCAGCAGTTTTACGAGGGGAGGGCGGTACACTGAAGCTTTCTTT. Encoded protein: CASSFTRGGRYTEAFF.

This clonotype occurred a few times. Here the CDR3 DNA reads TGTGCCAGCAGCCCCAGGGCCGGGGAGCTGTTTTTT. It encodes CASSPRAGELFF. The V call is TRBV14, the J call TRBJ2-2; perhaps TRBD1 as D (5 bases). This CDR3 has 12 residues. Germline CDR1 reads SGHDN; CDR2 reads FVKESK. The V gene lost 4 bases and the J gene lost 6 bases, with 6 bases spanning the gap. The variable domain in full, with the rest retrieved from reference TRBV14 and TRBJ2-2, is EAGVTQFPSHSVIEKGQTVTLRCDPISGHDNLYWYRRVMGKEIKFLLHFVKESKQDESGMPNNRFLAERTGGTYSTLKVQPAELEDSGVYFCASSPRAGELFFGEGSRLTVL.

This clonotype showed up many times. CDR3 loop: CAISEEGEQYF. The CDR3 DNA reads as TGTGCCATCAGTGAGGAGGGCGAGCAGTACTTC. This sequence joins TRBV10-3 and TRBJ2-7, with TRBD2 as a possible D gene (5 bases). Looked up from germline, CDR1 is ENHRY and CDR2 is SYGVKD. The CDR3 runs to 11 residues. V lost 2 bases, J lost 6 bases, and 5 bases lay in between.

The chain links TRBV30 to TRBJ1-1; TRBD1 matches at 8 bases. V was clipped by 3 bases and J by 4 bases; unmatched bases: 4. Germline lookup yields CDR1 GTSNPN and CDR2 SVGIG (reference sequence). This CDR3 has 13 amino acids. Here the CDR3 DNA reads TGTGCCTGGAGCCCAGGACAGGGCACTGAAGCTTTCTTT. Its protein product is CAWSPGQGTEAFF.

This clonotype was detected many times. The chain combines TRBV7-2 with TRBJ1-1; tentative D call: TRBD1 (5 bases). The CDR3 runs to 13 residues. Trimming took 3 bases from V and 4 from J, leaving 9 bases between them. In germline, CDR1 is SGHTA, CDR2 FQGNSA. Here the CDR3 DNA reads TGTGCCAGCAGCTTGGGGGGTTTCACTGAAGCTTTCTTT. It is translated as CASSLGGFTEAFF.

The rearrangement links TRBV7-2 to TRBJ1-2; D not resolved. The CDR3 spans 13 residues. V was pared by 1 base and J by 8 bases, with 11 bases between. Germline CDR1 is SGHTA and CDR2 is FQGNSA. In DNA form, the CDR3 reads TGTGCCAGCAGCTTAGAATGGCAGGTGGGCTACACCTTC. Its protein product is CASSLEWQVGYTF.

This sequence joins TRBV6-2 or TRBV6-3 and TRBJ1-5; a weak D match, TRBD1 (5 bases). CDR1 is MNHEY, CDR2 SVGEGT, per germline. This CDR3 region has 14 residues. With 6 bases removed from V and 7 bases from J, the gap between germline ends came to 16 bases. DNA of the CDR3: TGTGCCAGCAGCCATACAGGCCCGGGGCAGCCCCAGCATTTT. Protein product: CASSHTGPGQPQHF.

The V and J genes are TRBV28 and TRBJ1-6; TRBD1 might be the D (5 bases). Germline loops: CDR1 MDHEN, CDR2 SYDVKM. V dropped 2 bases and J dropped 7 bases, with 18 bases sitting between them. This CDR3 has 17 residues. The CDR3: CASSLIRRDGENSPLHF. The CDR3, as DNA: TGTGCCAGCAGTTTAATTCGCCGGGACGGGGAAAATTCACCCCTCCACTTT. The full variable domain, with the rest looked up from reference TRBV28 and TRBJ1-6, is DVKVTQSSRYLVKRTGEKVFLECVQDMDHENMFWYRQDPGLGLRLIYFSYDVKMKEKGDIPEGYSVSREKKERFSLILESASTNQTSMYLCASSLIRRDGENSPLHFGNGTRLTVT.

The chain combines TRBV11-2 with TRBJ2-4; possibly TRBD1 for D (5 bases). CDR3 length: 18 amino acids. Germline lookup yields CDR1 SGHAT and CDR2 FQNNGV. The germline V and J ends were trimmed by 3 bases and 0 bases, with 18 bases remaining between them. The CDR3 protein is CASSFRTPQGAAKNIQYF. In nucleotides, the CDR3 is TGTGCCAGCAGCTTCCGGACACCTCAAGGGGCAGCCAAAAACATTCAGTACTTC.

This chain uses TRBV12-3 or TRBV12-4 with TRBJ1-4, with 11 bases identical to TRBD1. The CDR3 runs 18 residues. The V gene end was trimmed by 6 bases and the J gene end by 2 bases; junction bases not matched to a gene: 11. CDR3 coding DNA: TGTGCCAGCAGCCCTATCGGGACAGGGGGTTTCACTAATGAAAAACTGTTTTTT. It encodes CASSPIGTGGFTNEKLFF.

In its sample, this clonotype was seen a few times. This chain links TRBV20-1 with TRBJ2-7; tentatively, D is TRBD1 or TRBD2 (5 bases each). Trimming cost V 0 bases and J 2 bases, with 11 bases left between them. This CDR3 is built from 14 residues. CDR1 is DFQATT and CDR2 is SNEGSKA in the germline V gene (reference sequence). The CDR3 DNA is TGCAGTGCTAGAGATCGGGGACGGACCTACGAGCAGTACTTC. Encoded protein: CSARDRGRTYEQYF.

The table lists this clonotype with many counts. The chain uses TRBV4-3 and TRBJ2-7, with D unclear. The CDR3 has 14 amino acids. With 0 bases removed from V and 0 bases from J, the gap between germline ends came to 6 bases. CDR1 is LGHNA, CDR2 YSLEER, per germline. The CDR3 here is CASSQDWSSYEQYF. For the CDR3, the DNA is TGCGCCAGCAGCCAAGACTGGAGCTCCTACGAGCAGTACTTC.